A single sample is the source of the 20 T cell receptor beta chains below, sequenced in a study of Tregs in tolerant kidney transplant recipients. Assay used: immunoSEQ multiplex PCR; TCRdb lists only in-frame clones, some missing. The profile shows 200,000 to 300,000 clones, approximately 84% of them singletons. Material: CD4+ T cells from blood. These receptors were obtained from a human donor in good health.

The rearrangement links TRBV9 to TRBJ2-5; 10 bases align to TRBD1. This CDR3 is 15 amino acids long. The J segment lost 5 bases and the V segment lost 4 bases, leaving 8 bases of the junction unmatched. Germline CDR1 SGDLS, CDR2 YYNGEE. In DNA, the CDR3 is TGTGCCAGCAGCACGGACAGGGGGTTCCGGGAGACCCAGTACTTC. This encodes CASSTDRGFRETQYF.

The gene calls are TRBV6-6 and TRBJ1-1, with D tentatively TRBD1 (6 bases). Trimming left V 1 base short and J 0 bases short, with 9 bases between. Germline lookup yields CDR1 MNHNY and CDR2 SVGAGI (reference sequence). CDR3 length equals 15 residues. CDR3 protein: CASSYLQGMNTEAFF. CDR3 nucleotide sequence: TGTGCCAGCAGTTACTTACAGGGCATGAACACTGAAGCTTTCTTT.

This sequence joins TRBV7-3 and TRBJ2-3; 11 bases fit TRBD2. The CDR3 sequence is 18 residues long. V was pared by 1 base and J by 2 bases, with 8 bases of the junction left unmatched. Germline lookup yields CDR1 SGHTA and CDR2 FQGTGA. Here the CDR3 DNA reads TGTGCCAGCAGCTTAAGGCCTAGCGGGGGGCGACACACAGATACGCAGTATTTT. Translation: CASSLRPSGGRHTDTQYF.

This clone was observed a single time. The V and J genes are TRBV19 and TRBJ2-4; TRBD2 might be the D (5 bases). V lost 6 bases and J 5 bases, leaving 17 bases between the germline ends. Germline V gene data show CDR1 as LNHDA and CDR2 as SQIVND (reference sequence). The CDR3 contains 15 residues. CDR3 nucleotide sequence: TGTGCCAGTAGCCGTGTGGCAGGAGGCCAAAACATTCAGTACTTC. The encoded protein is CASSRVAGGQNIQYF.

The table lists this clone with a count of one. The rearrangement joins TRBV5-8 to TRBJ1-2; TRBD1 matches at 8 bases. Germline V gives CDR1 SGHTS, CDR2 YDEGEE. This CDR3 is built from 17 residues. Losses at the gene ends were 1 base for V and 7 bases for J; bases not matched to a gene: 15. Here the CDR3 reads CASSLLAPTGGSGGYTF. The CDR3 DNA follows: TGTGCCAGCAGCTTGCTTGCACCAACAGGGGGAAGTGGTGGCTACACCTTC.

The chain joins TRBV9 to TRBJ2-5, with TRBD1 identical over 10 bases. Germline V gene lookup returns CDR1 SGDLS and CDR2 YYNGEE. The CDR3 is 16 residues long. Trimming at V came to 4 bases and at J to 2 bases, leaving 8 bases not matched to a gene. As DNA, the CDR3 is TGTGCCAGCAGCCCCAGGACAGGGGGTTTGCAAGAGACCCAGTACTTC. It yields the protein CASSPRTGGLQETQYF.

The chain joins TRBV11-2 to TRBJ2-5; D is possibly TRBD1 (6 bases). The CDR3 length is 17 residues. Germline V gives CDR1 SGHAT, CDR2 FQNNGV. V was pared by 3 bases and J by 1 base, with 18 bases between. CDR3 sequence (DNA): TGTGCCAGCAGCTTGAGTCTCAGGGGTGAAGGCCAAGAGACCCAGTACTTC. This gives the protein CASSLSLRGEGQETQYF.

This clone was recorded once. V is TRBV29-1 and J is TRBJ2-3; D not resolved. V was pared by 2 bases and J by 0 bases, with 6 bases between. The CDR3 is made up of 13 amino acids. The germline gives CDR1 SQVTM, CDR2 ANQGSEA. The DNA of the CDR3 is TGCAGCGTTGAACCCCCTAGCACAGATACGCAGTATTTT. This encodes CSVEPPSTDTQYF.

CDR3: CASSQAGGRGAGNTIYF. Written as DNA, the CDR3 is TGCGCCAGCAGCCAAGCAGGGGGCAGGGGCGCGGGAAACACCATATATTTT. The genes are TRBV4-1 and TRBJ1-3, with 8 bases fitting TRBD1. V was pared by 1 base and J by 4 bases, with 9 bases of the junction left unmatched. This CDR3 is 17 amino acids long. Germline V gene sequence: CDR1 MGHRA, CDR2 YSYEKL.

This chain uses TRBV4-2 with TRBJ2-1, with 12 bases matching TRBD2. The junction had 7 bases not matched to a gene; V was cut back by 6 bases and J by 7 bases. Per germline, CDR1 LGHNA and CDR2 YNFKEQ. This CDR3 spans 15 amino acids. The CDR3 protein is CASSPSGRAWNEQFF. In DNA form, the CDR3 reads TGTGCCAGCAGTCCTAGCGGGAGGGCGTGGAATGAGCAGTTCTTC.

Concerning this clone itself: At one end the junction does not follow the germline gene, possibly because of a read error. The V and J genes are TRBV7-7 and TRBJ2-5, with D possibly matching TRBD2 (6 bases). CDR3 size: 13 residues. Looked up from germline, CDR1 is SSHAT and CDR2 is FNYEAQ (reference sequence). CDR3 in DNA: TGTGCTAGCAGCTTTGGCGGGGATCAGACCCAGTACTTC. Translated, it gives CASSFGGDQTQYF.

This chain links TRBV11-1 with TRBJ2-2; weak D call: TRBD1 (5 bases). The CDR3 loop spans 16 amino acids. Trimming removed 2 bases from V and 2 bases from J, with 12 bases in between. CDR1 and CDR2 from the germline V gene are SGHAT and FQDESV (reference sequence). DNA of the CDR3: TGTGCCAGCAGCTTACAGACAGCAAGTAACACCGGGGAGCTGTTTTTT. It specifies CASSLQTASNTGELFF.

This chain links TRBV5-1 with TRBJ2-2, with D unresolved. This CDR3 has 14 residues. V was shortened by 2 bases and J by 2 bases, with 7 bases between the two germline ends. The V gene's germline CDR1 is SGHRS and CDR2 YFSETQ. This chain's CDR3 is CASSFRGNTGELFF. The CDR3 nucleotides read TGCGCCAGCAGCTTCCGAGGTAACACCGGGGAGCTGTTTTTT.

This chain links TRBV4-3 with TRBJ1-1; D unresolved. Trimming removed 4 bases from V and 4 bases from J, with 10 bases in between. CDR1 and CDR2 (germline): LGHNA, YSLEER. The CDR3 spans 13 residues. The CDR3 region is CASSRGQSTEAFF. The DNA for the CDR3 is TGCGCCAGCAGCCGAGGCCAGAGCACTGAAGCTTTCTTT.

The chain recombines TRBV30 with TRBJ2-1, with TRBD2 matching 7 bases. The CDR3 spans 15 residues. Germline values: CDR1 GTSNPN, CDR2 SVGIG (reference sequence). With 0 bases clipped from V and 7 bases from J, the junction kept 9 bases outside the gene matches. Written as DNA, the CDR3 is TGTGCCTGGAGTGTACGGCGCGGGAGTACAAATGAGCAGTTCTTC. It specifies CAWSVRRGSTNEQFF.

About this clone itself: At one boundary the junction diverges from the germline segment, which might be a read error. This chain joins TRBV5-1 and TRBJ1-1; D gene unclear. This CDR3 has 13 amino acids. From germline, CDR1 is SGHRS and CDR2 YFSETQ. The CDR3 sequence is CASSRAMNTEAFF. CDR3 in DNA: TGTGCCAGCAGCCGGGCGATGAACACTGAAGCTTTCTTT.

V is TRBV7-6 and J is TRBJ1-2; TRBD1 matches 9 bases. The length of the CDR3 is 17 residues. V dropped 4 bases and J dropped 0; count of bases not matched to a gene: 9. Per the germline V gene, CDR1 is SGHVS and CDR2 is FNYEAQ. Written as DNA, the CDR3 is TGTGCCAGCAGCTCCGGACAGGGGCATAACCCTAACTATGGCTACACCTTC. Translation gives CASSSGQGHNPNYGYTF.

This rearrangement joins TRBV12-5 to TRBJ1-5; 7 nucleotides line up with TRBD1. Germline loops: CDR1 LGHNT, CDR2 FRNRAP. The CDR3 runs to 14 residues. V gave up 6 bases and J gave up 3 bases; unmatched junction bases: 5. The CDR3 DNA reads TGTGCTAGTGGCCAGACAGGGATCAATCAGCCCCAGCATTTT. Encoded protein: CASGQTGINQPQHF. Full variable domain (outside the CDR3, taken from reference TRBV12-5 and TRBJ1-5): DARVTQTPRHKVTEMGQEVTMRCQPILGHNTVFWYRQTMMQGLELLAYFRNRAPLDDSGMPKDRFSAEMPDATLATLKIQPSEPRDSAVYFCASGQTGINQPQHFGDGTRLSIL.

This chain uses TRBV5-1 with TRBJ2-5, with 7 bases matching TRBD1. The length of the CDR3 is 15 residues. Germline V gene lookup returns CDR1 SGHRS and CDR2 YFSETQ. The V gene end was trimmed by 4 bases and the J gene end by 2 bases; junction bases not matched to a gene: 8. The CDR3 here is CASSHGTALQETQYF. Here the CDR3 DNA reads TGCGCCAGCAGCCACGGGACAGCTCTACAAGAGACCCAGTACTTC.

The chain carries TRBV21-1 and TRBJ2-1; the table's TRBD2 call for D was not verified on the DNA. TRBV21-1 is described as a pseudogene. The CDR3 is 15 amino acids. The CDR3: CALQEAGGPYNEQFF. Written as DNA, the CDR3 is TGTGCCTTACAGGAGGCGGGAGGCCCCTACAATGAGCAGTTCTTC.